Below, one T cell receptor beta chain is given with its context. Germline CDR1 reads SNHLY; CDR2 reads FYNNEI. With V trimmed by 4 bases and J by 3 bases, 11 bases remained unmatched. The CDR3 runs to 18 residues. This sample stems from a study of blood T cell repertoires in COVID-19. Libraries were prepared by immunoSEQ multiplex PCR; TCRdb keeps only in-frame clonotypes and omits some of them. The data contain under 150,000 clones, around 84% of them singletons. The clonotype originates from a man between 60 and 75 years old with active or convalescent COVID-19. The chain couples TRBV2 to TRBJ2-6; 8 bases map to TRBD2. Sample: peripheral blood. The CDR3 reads CASSAPSGRSGGANVLTF. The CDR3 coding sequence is TGTGCCAGCAGTGCTCCCAGCGGGAGATCGGGTGGGGCCAACGTCCTGACTTTC.